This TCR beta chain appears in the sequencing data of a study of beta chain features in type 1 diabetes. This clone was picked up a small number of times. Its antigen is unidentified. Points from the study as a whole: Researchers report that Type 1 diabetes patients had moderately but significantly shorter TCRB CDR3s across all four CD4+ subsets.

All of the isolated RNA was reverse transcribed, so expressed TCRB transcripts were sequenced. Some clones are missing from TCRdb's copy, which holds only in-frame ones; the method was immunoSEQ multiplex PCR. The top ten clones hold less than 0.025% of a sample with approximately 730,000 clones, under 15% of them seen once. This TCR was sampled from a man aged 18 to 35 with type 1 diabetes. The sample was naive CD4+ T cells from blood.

CDR3 sequence reads: CASSIPGGAVAYGYTF. CDR3 bases: TGTGCCAGCAGTATTCCCGGCGGCGCCGTGGCCTATGGCTACACCTTC. J is TRBJ1-2 and V is TRBV2, with D unresolved. Germline V gives CDR1 SNHLY, CDR2 FYNNEI. With 5 bases removed from V and 4 bases from J, the gap between germline ends came to 20 bases. The CDR3 loop spans 16 amino acids.